The source of this T cell receptor (beta chain) is a study of blood T cell repertoires in COVID-19. At the level of the study: The United States, Italy and Spain were the sources of the acute and convalescent COVID-19 samples. Nucleic acid was either cDNA or gDNA, and it came from T cells, B-cell-depleted T cells, or PBMCs.

The CDR3 runs to 16 residues. The V and J ends lost 4 bases and 1 base, in that order; junction bases with no gene match: 5. Germline values: CDR1 SGHDT, CDR2 YYEEEE. Authors' processing steps: It was from reference gene primer amplification that nucleated cell counts were estimated. Assay used: immunoSEQ multiplex PCR; TCRdb lists only in-frame clones, some missing. That table furnishes V, J and clone size, whereas the DNA furnished D and trimming. The table has a few hundred thousand clones, roughly 87% seen once. The chain combines TRBV5-6 with TRBJ1-3; 10 nucleotides agree with TRBD1. Sequenced: peripheral blood. This sequence originates from a man in his fifties with active or convalescent COVID-19. CDR3 nucleotide sequence: TGTGCCAGCAGCCCGACAGGGGGCGCATCTGGAAACACCATATATTTT. Protein product: CASSPTGGASGNTIYF.